This T cell receptor (beta chain) was retrieved from a study of blood T cell repertoires in COVID-19. This CDR3 spans 15 amino acids. Germline CDR1 and CDR2: MDHEN and SYDVKM. V shed 6 bases and J shed 2 bases, with 14 bases lying between them. Authors' analysis steps: Estimates of nucleated cell counts were drawn from the amplification of reference gene primers. Clones were read by immunoSEQ multiplex PCR, and TCRdb kept only the in-frame ones, dropping some. The V and J calls and clone size come from that table; D and trimming were worked out from the DNA. Of more than 140,000 clones listed, around 84% are singletons.

This chain links TRBV28 with TRBJ1-5; D perhaps matches TRBD1 (5 bases). The sample taken for sequencing was peripheral blood. This clonotype originated in a woman aged 45-65 years in a cohort sampled during active or convalescent COVID-19. CDR3 amino acids: CASSASGKGNQPQHF. CDR3 coding DNA: TGTGCCAGCAGCGCTTCAGGGAAGGGCAATCAGCCCCAGCATTTT. The full variable domain, with the rest looked up from reference TRBV28 and TRBJ1-5, is DVKVTQSSRYLVKRTGEKVFLECVQDMDHENMFWYRQDPGLGLRLIYFSYDVKMKEKGDIPEGYSVSREKKERFSLILESASTNQTSMYLCASSASGKGNQPQHFGDGTRLSIL.